The present T cell receptor (beta chain) was sequenced within a study of T cell repertoires in cytomegalovirus infection. Background on the study: The authors relied on CMV epitopes, both recently identified HLA-C-restricted and well-studied HLA-B-restricted. Matching HLA type and CMV infection were both indicated by public TCR beta signatures.

Remarks on this clonotype: Antigen: not known.

Study-wide points: What dominated the ex vivo response were HLA-C-restricted CMV-specific TCR beta clonotypes. Frequencies of public TCR beta families were cumulated, and this identified carriers of CMV plus the relevant HLA.

TCRdb reanalysed the reads using MiXCR and keeps one entry per CDR3 protein. The repertoire has about 890,000 distinct CDR3 sequences, under 40% of them found once; the top ten carry 10% to 15%. CDR1 and CDR2 from the germline V gene are SGHVS and FNYEAQ. The CDR3 is 14 amino acids. V was cut by 5 bases and J by 4 bases, with 14 bases left in between. The sequence came from a human donor in good health (CMV status not recorded). Some clones in this sample may be carry-over from other donors' samples. The material sequenced was cultured CD8+ T cells from PBMCs, taken from culture after CMV antigen stimulation. The chain couples TRBV7-6 to TRBJ1-1, with D uncertain. CDR3 sequence: CASSPEARATEAFF. CDR3 coding DNA: TGTGCCAGCAGCCCGGAAGCGCGAGCCACTGAAGCTTTCTTT. The entire variable domain, with the rest obtained from reference TRBV7-6 and TRBJ1-1, is as follows: GAGVSQSPRYKVTKRGQDVALRCDPISGHVSLYWYRQALGQGPEFLTYFNYEAQQDKSGLPNDRFSAERPEGSISTLTIQRTEQRDSAMYRCASSPEARATEAFFGQGTRLTVV.